The rows below give T cell receptor beta chains drawn from one sample of a study of blood T cells in healthy people across ages. TCRdb passed the 5' RACE reads through MiXCR, listing each CDR3 protein once. The sample has fewer than 950,000 distinct CDR3 sequences, about 37% seen once. Specimen: blood. These receptors were taken from a man younger than 35 in good health. Each CDR3 is given with its conserved first and last residue. Each record gives: D gene, J gene, V gene, clone size, CDR3 protein, CDR3 DNA. The D gene is left open where the match is weak. For some rows the clone size is stated as once, few or many, or as a class when expanded; others skip it.

NA,TRBJ2-5,TRBV4-2,many,CASSQDQETQYF,TGTGCCAGCAGCCAAGATCAAGAGACCCAGTACTTC
NA,TRBJ2-7,TRBV5-6,NA,CASSFGRNYEQYF,TGTGCCAGCAGCTTTGGCAGGAACTACGAGCAGTACTTC
NA,TRBJ1-2,TRBV12-3/TRBV12-4,many,CASSLVPSQGYTF,TGTGCCAGCAGTTTAGTCCCCTCTCAGGGCTACACCTTC
NA,TRBJ2-3,TRBV5-1,many,CASSLKADTQYF,TGCGCCAGCAGCTTGAAGGCAGATACGCAGTATTTT
TRBD2,TRBJ2-7,TRBV12-3/TRBV12-4,few,CASTLGGDEQYF,TGTGCCAGCACCCTGGGAGGGGATGAGCAGTACTTC
NA,TRBJ2-3,TRBV5-1,few,CASSLEGRENTQYF,TGCGCCAGCAGCTTGGAAGGCAGGGAGAATACGCAGTATTTT
NA,TRBJ2-5,TRBV18,NA,CASSPQGTYNEQYF,TGTGCCAGCTCACCACAGGGTACCTACAATGAGCAGTACTTC
TRBD2,TRBJ2-3,TRBV7-8,NA,CASSTLTSGDRTDTQYF,TGTGCCAGCAGCACCTTGACTAGCGGGGACCGCACAGATACGCAGTATTTT
NA,TRBJ2-2,TRBV4-1,NA,CASSQGPLHRNTGELFF,TGCGCCAGCAGCCAGGGACCCCTTCATCGGAACACCGGGGAGCTGTTTTTT
TRBD2,TRBJ2-7,TRBV7-3,few,CASSLRASGDYEQYF,TGTGCCAGCAGCTTAAGGGCTAGCGGGGACTACGAGCAGTACTTC
NA,TRBJ2-1,TRBV5-1,NA,CASSLGIIMRNEQFF,TGCGCCAGCAGCTTAGGTATCATCATGAGGAATGAGCAGTTCTTC
TRBD2,TRBJ2-7,TRBV7-9,few,CASRATGTNYEQYF,TGTGCCAGCAGAGCTACCGGGACTAACTACGAGCAGTACTTC
NA,TRBJ2-1,TRBV7-2,many,CASSLGPDNEQFF,TGCGCCAGCAGCTTGGGGCCCGACAATGAGCAGTTCTTC
NA,TRBJ2-7,TRBV2,NA,CASSSGKNSYEQYF,TGTGCCAGCAGTTCCGGGAAAAACTCCTACGAGCAGTACTTC
NA,TRBJ2-3,TRBV5-6,NA,CASKGPYTDTQYF,TGTGCCAGCAAGGGACCTTACACAGATACGCAGTATTTT
TRBD1,TRBJ2-1,TRBV15,few,CATSRDAGTGSYNEQFF,TGTGCCACCAGCAGAGATGCGGGGACAGGGTCCTACAATGAGCAGTTCTTC
TRBD1,TRBJ2-5,TRBV6-5,few,CASGPVGQGVGTQYF,TGTGCCAGCGGTCCCGTGGGACAGGGAGTGGGGACCCAGTACTTC
NA,TRBJ2-7,TRBV15,few,CATSRDPAVNEQYF,TGTGCCACCAGCAGAGATCCGGCGGTAAATGAGCAGTACTTC
NA,TRBJ1-1,TRBV29-1,NA,CSVAGENTEAFF,TGCAGCGTTGCGGGAGAGAACACTGAAGCTTTCTTT
NA,TRBJ1-6,TRBV6-2/TRBV6-3,few,CASSYALTGYNSPLHF,TGTGCCAGCAGTTACGCCTTGACAGGTTATAATTCACCCCTCCACTTT
NA,TRBJ1-2,TRBV6-7,NA,CASPPLYGDRFYGYTF,TGTGCCAGCCCCCCGCTGTACGGAGACCGTTTCTATGGCTACACCTTC
TRBD2,TRBJ2-1,TRBV20-1,few,CSASLRGGSFEQFF,TGCAGTGCTAGTCTCCGCGGGGGGAGTTTTGAGCAGTTCTTC
NA,TRBJ1-2,TRBV20-1,few,CSASGGAYGYTF,TGCAGTGCTAGTGGTGGGGCCTATGGCTACACCTTC
NA,TRBJ2-3,TRBV4-1,few,CASRRIEADTQYF,TGCGCCAGCAGACGGATCGAGGCAGATACGCAGTATTTT
TRBD1,TRBJ2-7,TRBV7-2,few,CASSFRQGAINYEQYF,TGTGCCAGCAGCTTCCGGCAGGGGGCGATCAACTACGAGCAGTACTTC
NA,TRBJ2-7,TRBV12-3/TRBV12-4,NA,CASSLDRRPYEQYF,TGTGCCAGCAGTTTAGATCGGAGGCCCTACGAGCAGTACTTC
TRBD1,TRBJ1-4,TRBV9,many,CASTPTGGDEKLFF,TGTGCCAGCACCCCGACAGGGGGGGATGAAAAACTGTTTTTT
NA,TRBJ2-5,TRBV27,few,CASSFRTLPYNEQYF,TGTGCCAGCAGTTTCAGGACCCTCCCCTACAATGAGCAGTACTTC
NA,TRBJ2-3,TRBV7-9,NA,CASSLVAGGGDTQYF,TGTGCCAGCAGCTTAGTTGCTGGGGGAGGAGATACGCAGTATTTT
NA,TRBJ1-1,TRBV4-1,few,CASSQAPQGNTEAFF,TGCGCCAGCAGCCAAGCACCGCAGGGGAACACTGAAGCTTTCTTT
NA,TRBJ2-5,TRBV20-1,NA,CSALPGMQETQYF,TGCAGTGCTCTGCCCGGGATGCAAGAGACCCAGTACTTC
NA,TRBJ2-3,TRBV7-2,many,CASSFDTASGMDTQYF,TGTGCCAGCAGCTTCGATACCGCCTCAGGAATGGATACGCAGTATTTT
NA,TRBJ2-7,TRBV5-5,many,CASSVGTSLEGEQYF,TGTGCCAGCAGCGTCGGGACATCCTTAGAGGGCGAGCAGTACTTC
TRBD1,TRBJ1-5,TRBV29-1,NA,CSARQGQNQPQHF,TGCAGCGCCAGACAGGGTCAAAATCAGCCCCAGCATTTT
NA,TRBJ1-2,TRBV27,NA,CASSLSGGGGYGYTF,TGTGCCAGCAGTTTATCGGGTGGGGGTGGCTATGGCTACACCTTC
TRBD2,TRBJ2-5,TRBV5-8,NA,CASSPGRGVAFQETQYF,TGTGCCAGCAGCCCCGGGAGGGGTGTCGCGTTCCAAGAGACCCAGTACTTC
TRBD1,TRBJ1-5,TRBV20-1,few,CSARDPGTGYRNQPQHF,TGCAGTGCTAGAGATCCGGGGACAGGGTACCGCAATCAGCCCCAGCATTTT
NA,TRBJ1-3,TRBV4-1,few,CASSQTGDRTGNTIYF,TGCGCCAGCAGCCAAACCGGGGACCGAACTGGAAACACCATATATTTT
NA,TRBJ2-7,TRBV5-5,few,CASSWDIDPHEQYF,TGTGCCAGCAGCTGGGACATCGATCCCCACGAGCAGTACTTC
NA,TRBJ1-5,TRBV3-1,NA,CASSRDPNQPQHF,TGTGCCAGCAGCCGGGACCCGAATCAGCCCCAGCATTTT
NA,TRBJ1-2,TRBV19,few,CARPLIFPVGTYGYTF,TGTGCCAGACCTCTCATTTTCCCTGTGGGGACATATGGCTACACCTTC
TRBD2,TRBJ2-5,TRBV2,NA,CASRLSVVAGGNEQYF,TGTGCCAGCAGGTTGAGTGTGGTAGCGGGGGGCAATGAGCAGTACTTC
NA,TRBJ2-3,TRBV5-5,few,CASSFDGRAYTQYF,TGTGCCAGCAGCTTTGATGGCAGGGCGTATACGCAGTATTTT
TRBD1,TRBJ1-5,TRBV30,NA,CAWGTGDWNQPQHF,TGTGCCTGGGGAACAGGGGATTGGAATCAGCCCCAGCATTTT
NA,TRBJ1-1,TRBV12-3/TRBV12-4,many,CASSLGQKNTEAFF,TGTGCCAGCAGCTTGGGTCAGAAGAACACTGAAGCTTTCTTT
NA,TRBJ2-3,TRBV4-1,few,CASSHMTERLTDTQYF,TGCGCCAGCAGCCACATGACAGAAAGGTTAACAGATACGCAGTATTTT
NA,TRBJ2-1,TRBV2,few,CASKIDGYQETQFF,TGTGCCAGTAAAATCGACGGTTACCAAGAGACCCAGTTCTTC
NA,TRBJ1-2,TRBV7-2,NA,CASSLEGRGGAFYGYTF,TGTGCCAGCAGCTTAGAGGGGCGGGGGGGCGCATTCTATGGCTACACCTTC